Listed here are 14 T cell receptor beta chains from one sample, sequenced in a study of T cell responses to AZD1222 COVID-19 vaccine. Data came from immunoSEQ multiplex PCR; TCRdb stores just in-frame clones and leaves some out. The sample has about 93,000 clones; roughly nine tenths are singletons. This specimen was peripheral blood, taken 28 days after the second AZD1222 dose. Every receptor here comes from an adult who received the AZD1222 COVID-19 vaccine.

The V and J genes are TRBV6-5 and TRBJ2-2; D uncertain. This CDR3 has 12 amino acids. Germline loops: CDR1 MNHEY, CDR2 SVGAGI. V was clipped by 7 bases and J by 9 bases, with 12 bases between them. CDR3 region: CASTLSPRELFF. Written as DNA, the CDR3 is TGTGCCAGCACCTTGTCGCCCCGGGAGCTGTTTTTT.

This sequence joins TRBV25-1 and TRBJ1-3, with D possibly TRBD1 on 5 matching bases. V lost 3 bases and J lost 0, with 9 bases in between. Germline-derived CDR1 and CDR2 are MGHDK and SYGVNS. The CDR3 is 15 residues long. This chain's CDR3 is CASSEGVHSGNTIYF. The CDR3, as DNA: TGTGCCAGCAGTGAGGGGGTACACTCTGGAAACACCATATATTTT.

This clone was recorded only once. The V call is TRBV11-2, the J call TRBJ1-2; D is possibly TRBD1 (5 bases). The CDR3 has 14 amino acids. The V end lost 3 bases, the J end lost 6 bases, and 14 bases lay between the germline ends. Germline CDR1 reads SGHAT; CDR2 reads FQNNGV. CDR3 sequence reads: CASSFRDPLHGYTF. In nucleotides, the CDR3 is TGTGCCAGCAGCTTTCGGGACCCGTTGCATGGCTACACCTTC.

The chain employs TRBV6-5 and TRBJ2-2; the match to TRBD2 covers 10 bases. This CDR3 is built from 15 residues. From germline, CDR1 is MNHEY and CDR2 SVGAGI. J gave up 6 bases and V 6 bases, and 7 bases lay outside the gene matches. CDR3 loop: CASSSSGSFAGELFF. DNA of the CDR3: TGTGCCAGCAGCTCTAGCGGGAGTTTTGCCGGGGAGCTGTTTTTT.

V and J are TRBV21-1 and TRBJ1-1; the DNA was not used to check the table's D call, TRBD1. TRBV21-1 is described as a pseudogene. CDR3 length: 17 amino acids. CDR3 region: CASYHGPNRGNNTEAFF. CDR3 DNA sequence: TGTGCCAGCTACCACGGGCCAAACAGGGGGAACAACACTGAAGCTTTCTTT.

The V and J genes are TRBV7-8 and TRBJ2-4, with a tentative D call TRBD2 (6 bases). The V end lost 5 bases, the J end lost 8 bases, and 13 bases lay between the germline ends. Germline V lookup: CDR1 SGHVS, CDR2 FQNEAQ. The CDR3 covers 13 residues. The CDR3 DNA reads TGTGCCAGCAGCGAGGCCCCGGGGGACATTCAGTACTTC. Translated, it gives CASSEAPGDIQYF.

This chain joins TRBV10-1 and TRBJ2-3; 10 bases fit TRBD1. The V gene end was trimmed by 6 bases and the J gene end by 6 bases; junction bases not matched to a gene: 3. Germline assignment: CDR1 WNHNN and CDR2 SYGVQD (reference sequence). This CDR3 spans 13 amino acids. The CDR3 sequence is CASRDRGSDTQYF. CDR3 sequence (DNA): TGCGCCAGCAGGGACAGGGGGTCGGATACGCAGTATTTT.

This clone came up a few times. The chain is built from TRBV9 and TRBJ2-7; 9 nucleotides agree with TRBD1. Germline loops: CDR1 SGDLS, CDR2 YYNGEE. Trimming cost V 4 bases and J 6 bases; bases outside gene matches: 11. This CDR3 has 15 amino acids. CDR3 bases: TGTGCCAGCAGCCCCGAGACAGGGGGGACCGGCGAGCAGTACTTC. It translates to CASSPETGGTGEQYF.

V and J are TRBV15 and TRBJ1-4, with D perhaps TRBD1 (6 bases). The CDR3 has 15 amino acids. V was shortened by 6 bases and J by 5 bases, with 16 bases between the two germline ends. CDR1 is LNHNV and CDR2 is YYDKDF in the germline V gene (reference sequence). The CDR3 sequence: CATRRREGENEKLFF. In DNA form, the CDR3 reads TGTGCCACCAGGAGAAGGGAGGGGGAGAATGAAAAACTGTTTTTT.

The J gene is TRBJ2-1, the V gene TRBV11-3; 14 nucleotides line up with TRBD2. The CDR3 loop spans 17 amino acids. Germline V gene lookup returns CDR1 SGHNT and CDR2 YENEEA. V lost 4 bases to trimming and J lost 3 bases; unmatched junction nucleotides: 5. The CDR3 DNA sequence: TGTGCCAGCAGCTCGTCCGGGACTAGCGGGAGCTACAATGAGCAGTTCTTC. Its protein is CASSSSGTSGSYNEQFF. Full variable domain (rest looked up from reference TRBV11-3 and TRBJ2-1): EAGVVQSPRYKIIEKKQPVAFWCNPISGHNTLYWYLQNLGQGPELLIRYENEEAVDDSQLPKDRFSAERLKGVDSTLKIQPAELGDSAVYLCASSSSGTSGSYNEQFFGPGTRLTVL.

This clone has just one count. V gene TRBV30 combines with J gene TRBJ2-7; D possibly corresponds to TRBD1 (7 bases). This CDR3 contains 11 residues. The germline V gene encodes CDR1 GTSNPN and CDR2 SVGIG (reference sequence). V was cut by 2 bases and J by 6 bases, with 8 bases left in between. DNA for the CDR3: TGTGCCTGGAGTCAGGGGGGCGAGCAGTACTTC. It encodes CAWSQGGEQYF.

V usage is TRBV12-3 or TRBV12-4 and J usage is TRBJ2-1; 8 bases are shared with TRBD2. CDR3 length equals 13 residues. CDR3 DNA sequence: TGTGCAGCCAGCGGGGGTATCTACAATGAGCAGTTCTTC. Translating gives CAASGGIYNEQFF.

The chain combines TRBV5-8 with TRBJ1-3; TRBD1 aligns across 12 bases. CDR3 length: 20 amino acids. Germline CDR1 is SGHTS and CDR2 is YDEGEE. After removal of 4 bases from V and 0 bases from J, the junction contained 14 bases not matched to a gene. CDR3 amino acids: CASSADRDRGRRDSGNTIYF. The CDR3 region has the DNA TGTGCCAGCAGCGCCGACCGGGACAGGGGGCGAAGAGACTCTGGAAACACCATATATTTT.

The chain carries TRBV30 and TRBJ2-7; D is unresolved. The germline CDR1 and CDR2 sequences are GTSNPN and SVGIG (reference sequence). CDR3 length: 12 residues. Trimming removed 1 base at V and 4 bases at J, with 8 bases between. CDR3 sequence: CAWSGSFYEQYF. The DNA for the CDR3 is TGTGCCTGGAGTGGGAGCTTTTACGAGCAGTACTTC.